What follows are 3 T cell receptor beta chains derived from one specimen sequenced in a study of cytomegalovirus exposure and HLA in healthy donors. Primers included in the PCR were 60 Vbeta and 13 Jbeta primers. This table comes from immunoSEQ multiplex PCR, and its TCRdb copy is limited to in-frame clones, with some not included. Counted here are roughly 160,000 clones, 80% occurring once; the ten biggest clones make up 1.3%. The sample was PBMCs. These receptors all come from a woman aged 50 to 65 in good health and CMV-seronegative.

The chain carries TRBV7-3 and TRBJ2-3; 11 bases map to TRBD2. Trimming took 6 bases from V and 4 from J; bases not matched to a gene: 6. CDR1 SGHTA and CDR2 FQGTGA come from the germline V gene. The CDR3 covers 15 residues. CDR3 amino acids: CASRPTSGSADTQYF. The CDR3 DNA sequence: TGTGCCAGCAGACCTACTAGCGGGAGTGCAGATACGCAGTATTTT.

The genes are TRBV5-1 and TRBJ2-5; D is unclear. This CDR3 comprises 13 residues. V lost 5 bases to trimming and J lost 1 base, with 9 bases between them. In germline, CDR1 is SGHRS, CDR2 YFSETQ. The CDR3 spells CASRAAVQETQYF. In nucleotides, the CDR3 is TGCGCCAGCAGGGCGGCAGTCCAAGAGACCCAGTACTTC.

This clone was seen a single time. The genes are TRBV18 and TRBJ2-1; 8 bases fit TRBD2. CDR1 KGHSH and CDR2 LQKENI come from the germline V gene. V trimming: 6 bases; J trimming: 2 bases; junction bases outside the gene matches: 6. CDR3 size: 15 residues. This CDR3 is CASSLSAGAYNEQFF. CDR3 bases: TGTGCCAGCTCCCTCTCAGCGGGGGCCTACAATGAGCAGTTCTTC. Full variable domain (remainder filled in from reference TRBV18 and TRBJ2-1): NAGVMQNPRHLVRRRGQEARLRCSPMKGHSHVYWYRQLPEEGLKFMVYLQKENIIDESGMPKERFSAEFPKEGPSILRIQQVVRGDSAAYFCASSLSAGAYNEQFFGPGTRLTVL.